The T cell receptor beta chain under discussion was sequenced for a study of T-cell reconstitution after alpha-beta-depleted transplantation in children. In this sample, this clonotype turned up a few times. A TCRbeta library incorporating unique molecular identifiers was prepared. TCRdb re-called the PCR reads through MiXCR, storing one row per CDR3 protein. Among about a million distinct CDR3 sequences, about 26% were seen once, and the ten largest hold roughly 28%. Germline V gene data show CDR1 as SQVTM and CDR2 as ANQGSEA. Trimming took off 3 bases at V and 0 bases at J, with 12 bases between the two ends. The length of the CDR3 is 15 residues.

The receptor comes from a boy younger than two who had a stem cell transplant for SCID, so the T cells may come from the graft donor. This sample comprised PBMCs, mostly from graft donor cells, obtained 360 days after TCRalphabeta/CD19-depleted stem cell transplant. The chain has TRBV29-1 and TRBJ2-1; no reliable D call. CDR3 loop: CSVESPHNSYNEQFF. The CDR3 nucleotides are TGCAGCGTTGAGAGTCCTCACAACTCCTACAATGAGCAGTTCTTC.